This section outlines one TCR beta chain sequence together with its context. What it recognizes is unknown. This CDR3 comprises 11 residues. Germline V gene sequence: CDR1 SEHNR, CDR2 FQNEAQ (reference sequence). V gave up 9 bases and J gave up 6 bases, with 11 bases separating them. This sample was taken from a study of tumor-infiltrating lymphocytes in primary liver carcinoma. Study-wide points: Less overlap was seen in tumor-adjacent and tumor-blood pairs than in tumor region pairs.

The authors made TCR beta cDNA from 450 to 600 ng total RNA with a constant-region primer. Nested multiplex PCR, run for three rounds with slightly modified ARM-PCR, yielded TCR beta libraries. TRBV1-TRBV30 forward and Cbeta reverse primers drove the first two roughly 10-cycle rounds. A single record per CDR3 protein comes from TCRdb applying MiXCR to the multiplex PCR reads. Of a few hundred thousand distinct CDR3 sequences listed, more than 55% are singletons. Unsorted whole blood supplied the blood RNA, and germline DNA was isolated too. This sequence joins TRBV7-9 and TRBJ1-1, with D hard to call. What was sequenced was peripheral blood. The TCR originated in a woman in her thirties with primary liver carcinoma and hepatitis B virus infection. The CDR3 coding sequence is TGTGCCAGTAGCCACCCCTCTGAAGCTTTCTTT. It encodes CASSHPSEAFF.